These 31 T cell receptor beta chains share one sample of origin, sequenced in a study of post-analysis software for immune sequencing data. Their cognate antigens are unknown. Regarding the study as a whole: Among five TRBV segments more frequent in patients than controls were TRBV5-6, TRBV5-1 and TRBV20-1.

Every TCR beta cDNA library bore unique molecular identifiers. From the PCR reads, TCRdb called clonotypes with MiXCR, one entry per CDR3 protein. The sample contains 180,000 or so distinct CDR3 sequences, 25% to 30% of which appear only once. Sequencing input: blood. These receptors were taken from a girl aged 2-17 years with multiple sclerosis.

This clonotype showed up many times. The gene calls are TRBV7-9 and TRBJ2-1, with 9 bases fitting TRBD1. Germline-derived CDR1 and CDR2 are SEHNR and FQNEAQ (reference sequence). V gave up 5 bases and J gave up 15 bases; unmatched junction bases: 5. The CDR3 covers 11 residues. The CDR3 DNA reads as TGTGCCAGCAGCGGAGGGACAGGGCTGTTCTTC. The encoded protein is CASSGGTGLFF.

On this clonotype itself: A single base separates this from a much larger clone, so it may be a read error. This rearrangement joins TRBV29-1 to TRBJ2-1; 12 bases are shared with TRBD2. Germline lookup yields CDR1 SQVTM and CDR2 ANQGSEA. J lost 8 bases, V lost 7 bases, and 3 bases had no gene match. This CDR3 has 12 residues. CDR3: CSARLAGDEQFF. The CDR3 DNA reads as TGCAGCGCCAGACTAGCGGGAGATGAGCAGTTCTTC.

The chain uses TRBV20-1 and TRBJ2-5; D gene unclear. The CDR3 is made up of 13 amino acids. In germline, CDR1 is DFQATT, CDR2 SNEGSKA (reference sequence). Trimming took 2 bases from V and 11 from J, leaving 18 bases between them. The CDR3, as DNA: TGCAGTGCTAGAATTAGCCGATCTAATGAGCAGTACTTC. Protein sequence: CSARISRSNEQYF.

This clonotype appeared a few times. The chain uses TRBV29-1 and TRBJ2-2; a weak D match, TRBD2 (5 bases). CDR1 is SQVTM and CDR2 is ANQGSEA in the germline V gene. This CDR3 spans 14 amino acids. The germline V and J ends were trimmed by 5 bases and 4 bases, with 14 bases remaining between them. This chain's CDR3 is CSVSFFAGTGELFF. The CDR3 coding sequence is TGCAGCGTTTCTTTCTTTGCGGGCACCGGGGAGCTGTTTTTT.

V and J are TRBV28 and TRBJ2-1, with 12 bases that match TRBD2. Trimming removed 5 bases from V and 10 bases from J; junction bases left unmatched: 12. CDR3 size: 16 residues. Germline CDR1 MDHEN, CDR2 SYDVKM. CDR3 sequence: CASSPTTSGRTYEQFF. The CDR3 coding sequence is TGTGCCAGCAGTCCAACAACTAGCGGGAGGACCTACGAGCAGTTCTTC.

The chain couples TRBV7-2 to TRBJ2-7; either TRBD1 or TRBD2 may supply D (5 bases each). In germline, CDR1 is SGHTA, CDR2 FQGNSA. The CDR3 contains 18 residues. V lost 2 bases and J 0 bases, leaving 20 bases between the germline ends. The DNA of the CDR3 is TGTGCCAGCAGCTTACGCCCCCCCCGGTGGGGGAGCTCCTACGAGCAGTACTTC. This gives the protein CASSLRPPRWGSSYEQYF.

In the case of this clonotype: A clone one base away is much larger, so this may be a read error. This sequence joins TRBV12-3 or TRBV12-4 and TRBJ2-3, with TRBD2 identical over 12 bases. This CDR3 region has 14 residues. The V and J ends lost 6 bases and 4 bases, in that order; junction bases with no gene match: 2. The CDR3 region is CASRTSGSADTQYF. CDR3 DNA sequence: TGTGCCAGCAGGACTAGCGGGAGCGCAGATACGCAGTATTTT.

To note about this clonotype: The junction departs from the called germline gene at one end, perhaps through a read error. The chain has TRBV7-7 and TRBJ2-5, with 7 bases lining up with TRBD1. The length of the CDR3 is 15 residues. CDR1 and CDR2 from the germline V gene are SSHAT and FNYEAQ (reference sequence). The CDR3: CASSLGQGVYNEQYF. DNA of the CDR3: TGTGCTAGCAGCTTAGGGCAGGGGGTCTACAATGAGCAGTACTTC.

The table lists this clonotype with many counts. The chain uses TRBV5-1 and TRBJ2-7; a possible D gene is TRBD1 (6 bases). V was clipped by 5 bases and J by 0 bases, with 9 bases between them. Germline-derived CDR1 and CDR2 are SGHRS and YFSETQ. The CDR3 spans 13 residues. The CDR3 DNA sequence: TGCGCCAGCAGAGAGGACAGCTCCTACGAGCAGTACTTC. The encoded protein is CASREDSSYEQYF.

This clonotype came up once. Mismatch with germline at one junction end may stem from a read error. The CDR3 is CAGSQRDRNTEAFF. CDR3 DNA: TGTGCCGGCAGCCAGAGGGACAGGAACACTGAAGCTTTCTTT. The chain has TRBV11-2 and TRBJ1-1, with 7 positions matching TRBD1. The CDR3 loop spans 14 amino acids. Germline CDR1 is SGHAT and CDR2 is FQNNGV.

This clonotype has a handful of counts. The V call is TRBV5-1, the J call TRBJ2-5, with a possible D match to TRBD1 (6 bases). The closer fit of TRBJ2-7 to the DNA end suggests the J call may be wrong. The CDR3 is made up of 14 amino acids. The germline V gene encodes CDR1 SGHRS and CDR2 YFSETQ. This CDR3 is CASSFGGRGYEQYF. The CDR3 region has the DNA TGCGCCAGCAGCTTTGGGGGCAGGGGTTACGAGCAGTACTTC.

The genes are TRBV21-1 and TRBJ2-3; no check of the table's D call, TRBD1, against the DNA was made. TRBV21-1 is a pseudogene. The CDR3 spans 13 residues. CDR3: CASSRIQGGTQYF. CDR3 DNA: TGTGCCAGCAGCAGGATACAGGGCGGTACGCAGTATTTT.

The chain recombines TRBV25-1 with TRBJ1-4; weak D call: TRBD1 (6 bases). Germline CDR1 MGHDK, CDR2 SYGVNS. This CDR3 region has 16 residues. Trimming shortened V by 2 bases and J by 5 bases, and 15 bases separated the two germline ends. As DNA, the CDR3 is TGTGCCAGCAGTGAACGAAGCGGGACACTGAATGAAAAACTGTTTTTT. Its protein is CASSERSGTLNEKLFF.

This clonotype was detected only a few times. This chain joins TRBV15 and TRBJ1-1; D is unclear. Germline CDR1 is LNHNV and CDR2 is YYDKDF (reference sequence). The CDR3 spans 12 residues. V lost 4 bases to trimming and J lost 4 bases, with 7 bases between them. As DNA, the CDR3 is TGTGCCACCAGCAACTGGAGCACTGAAGCTTTCTTT. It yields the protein CATSNWSTEAFF.

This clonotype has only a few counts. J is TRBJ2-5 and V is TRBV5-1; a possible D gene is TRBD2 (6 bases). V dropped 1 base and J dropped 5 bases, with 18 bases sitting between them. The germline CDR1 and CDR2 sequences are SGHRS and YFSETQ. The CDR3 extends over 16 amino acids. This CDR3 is CASSLWIGARGETQYF. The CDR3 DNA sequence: TGCGCCAGCAGCTTGTGGATCGGGGCCCGGGGGGAGACCCAGTACTTC.

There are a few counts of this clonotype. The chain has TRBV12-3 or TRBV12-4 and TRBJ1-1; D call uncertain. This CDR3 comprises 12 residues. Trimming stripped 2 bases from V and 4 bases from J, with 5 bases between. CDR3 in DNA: TGTGCCAGCAGTTTAAAGAGCACTGAAGCTTTCTTT. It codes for CASSLKSTEAFF.

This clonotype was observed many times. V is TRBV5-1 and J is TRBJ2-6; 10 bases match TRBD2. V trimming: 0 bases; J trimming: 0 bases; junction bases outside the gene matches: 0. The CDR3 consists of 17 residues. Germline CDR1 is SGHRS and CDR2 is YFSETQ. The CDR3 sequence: CASSLGLAGSGANVLTF. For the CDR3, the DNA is TGCGCCAGCAGCTTGGGACTAGCGGGCTCTGGGGCCAACGTCCTGACTTTC.

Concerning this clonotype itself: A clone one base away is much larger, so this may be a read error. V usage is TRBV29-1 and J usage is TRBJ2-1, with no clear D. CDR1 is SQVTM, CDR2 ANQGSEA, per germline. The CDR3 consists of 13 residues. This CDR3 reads CARRADTYNEQFF. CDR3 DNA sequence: TGCGCCCGCCGGGCAGATACATACAATGAGCAGTTCTTC.

Here the CDR3 reads CASSELGGLSYNEQFF. In DNA form, the CDR3 reads TGTGCCAGCAGTGAACTGGGAGGCTTGTCCTACAATGAGCAGTTCTTC. The chain carries TRBV2 and TRBJ2-1; D possibly corresponds to TRBD2 (6 bases). This CDR3 is 16 amino acids long. Germline CDR1 and CDR2: SNHLY and FYNNEI. V was clipped by 2 bases and J by 1 base, with 12 bases between them. Filled out from reference TRBV2 and TRBJ2-1, the complete variable domain reads EPEVTQTPSHQVTQMGQEVILRCVPISNHLYFYWYRQILGQKVEFLVSFYNNEISEKSEIFDDQFSVERPDGSNFTLKIRSTKLEDSAMYFCASSELGGLSYNEQFFGPGTRLTVL.

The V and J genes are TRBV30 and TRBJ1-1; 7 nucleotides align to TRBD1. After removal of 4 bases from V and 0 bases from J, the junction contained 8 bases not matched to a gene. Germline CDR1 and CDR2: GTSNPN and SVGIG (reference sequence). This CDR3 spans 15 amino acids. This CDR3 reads CAWNFGRGMNTEAFF. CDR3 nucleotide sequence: TGTGCCTGGAATTTTGGCAGGGGGATGAACACTGAAGCTTTCTTT.

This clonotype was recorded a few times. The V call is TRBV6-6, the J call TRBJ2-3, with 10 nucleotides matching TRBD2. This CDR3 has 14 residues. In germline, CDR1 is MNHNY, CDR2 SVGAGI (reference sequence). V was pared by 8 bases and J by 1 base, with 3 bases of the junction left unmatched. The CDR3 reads CASGGTSGTDTQYF. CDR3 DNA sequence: TGTGCCAGCGGAGGGACTAGCGGCACAGATACGCAGTATTTT.

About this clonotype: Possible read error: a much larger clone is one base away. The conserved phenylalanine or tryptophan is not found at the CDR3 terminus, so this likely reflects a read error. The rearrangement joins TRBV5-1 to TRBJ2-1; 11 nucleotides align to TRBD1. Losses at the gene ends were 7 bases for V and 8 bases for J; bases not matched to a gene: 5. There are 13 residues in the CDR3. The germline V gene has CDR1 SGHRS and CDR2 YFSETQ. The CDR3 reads CASATDRGHEQFL. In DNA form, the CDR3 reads TGCGCCAGCGCAACGGACAGGGGGCATGAGCAGTTCCTC.

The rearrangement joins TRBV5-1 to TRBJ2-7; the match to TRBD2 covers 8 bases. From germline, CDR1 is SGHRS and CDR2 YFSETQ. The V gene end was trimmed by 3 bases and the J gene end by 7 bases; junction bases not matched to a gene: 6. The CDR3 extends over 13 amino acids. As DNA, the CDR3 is TGCGCCAGCAGCTCACAACCGGGGGGGGAGCAGTACTTC. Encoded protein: CASSSQPGGEQYF.

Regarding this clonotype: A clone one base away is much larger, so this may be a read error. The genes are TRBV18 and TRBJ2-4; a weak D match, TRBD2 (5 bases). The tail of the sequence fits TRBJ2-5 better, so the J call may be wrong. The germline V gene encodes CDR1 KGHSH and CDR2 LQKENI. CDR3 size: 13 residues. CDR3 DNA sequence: TGTGCCAGCTCACCCCTAGCATTAGAGACCCAGTACTTC. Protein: CASSPLALETQYF.

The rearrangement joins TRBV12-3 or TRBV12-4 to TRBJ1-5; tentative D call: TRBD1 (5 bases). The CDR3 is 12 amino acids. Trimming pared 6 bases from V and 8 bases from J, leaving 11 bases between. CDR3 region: CASSGGVKPQHF. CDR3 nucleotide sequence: TGTGCCAGCAGCGGGGGGGTTAAGCCCCAGCATTTT.

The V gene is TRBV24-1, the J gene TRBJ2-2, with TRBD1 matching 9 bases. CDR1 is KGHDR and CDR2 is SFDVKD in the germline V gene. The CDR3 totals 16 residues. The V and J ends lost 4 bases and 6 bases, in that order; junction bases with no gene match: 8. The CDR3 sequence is CATSDPGQGDAGELFF. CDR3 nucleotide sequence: TGTGCCACCAGTGACCCGGGACAGGGAGACGCCGGGGAGCTGTTTTTT.

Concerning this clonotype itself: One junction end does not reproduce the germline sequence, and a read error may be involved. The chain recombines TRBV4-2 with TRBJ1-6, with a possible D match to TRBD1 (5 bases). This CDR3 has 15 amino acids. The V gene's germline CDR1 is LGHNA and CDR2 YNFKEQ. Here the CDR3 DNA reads TGTGCCGGCAGCTCCGTGGGGCAGTCCAATTCACCCCTCCACTTT. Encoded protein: CAGSSVGQSNSPLHF.

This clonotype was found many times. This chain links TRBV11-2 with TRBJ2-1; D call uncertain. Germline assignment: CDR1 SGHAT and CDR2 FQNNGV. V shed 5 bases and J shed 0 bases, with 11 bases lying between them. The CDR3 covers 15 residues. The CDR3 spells CASSDTGRSYNEQFF. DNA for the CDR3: TGTGCCAGCAGCGATACCGGTCGCTCCTACAATGAGCAGTTCTTC.

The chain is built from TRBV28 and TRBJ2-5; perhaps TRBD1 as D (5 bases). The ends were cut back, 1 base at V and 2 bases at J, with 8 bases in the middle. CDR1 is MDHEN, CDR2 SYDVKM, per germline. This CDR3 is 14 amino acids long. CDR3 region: CASSLSPGQETQYF. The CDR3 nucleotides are TGTGCCAGCAGTTTATCCCCAGGGCAAGAGACCCAGTACTTC.

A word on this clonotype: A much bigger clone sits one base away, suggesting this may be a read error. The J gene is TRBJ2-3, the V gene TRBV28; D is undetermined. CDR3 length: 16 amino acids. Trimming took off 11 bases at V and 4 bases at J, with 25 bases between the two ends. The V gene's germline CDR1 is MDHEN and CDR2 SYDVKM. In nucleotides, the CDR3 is TGTGCCGGCAACACCTTCGGCAGCTCGGTTCCAGATACGCAGTATTTT. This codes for CAGNTFGSSVPDTQYF.

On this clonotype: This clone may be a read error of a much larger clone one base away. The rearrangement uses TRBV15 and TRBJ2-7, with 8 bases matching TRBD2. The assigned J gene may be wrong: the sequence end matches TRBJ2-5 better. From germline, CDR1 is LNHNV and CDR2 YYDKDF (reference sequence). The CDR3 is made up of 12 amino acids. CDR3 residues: CAAGRVFETQYF. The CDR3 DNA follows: TGTGCCGCCGGGAGGGTTTTTGAGACCCAGTACTTC.